The clone carrying this T cell receptor (beta chain) was seen more than once but under ten times. The antigen remains undetermined. Losses at the gene ends were 5 bases for V and 1 base for J; bases not matched to a gene: 7. Germline lookup yields CDR1 SEHNR and CDR2 FQNEAQ (reference sequence). The CDR3 contains 15 residues. This sample stems from a study of naive and memory T cell subsets. Study-wide findings and caveats: Over 85% of naive TCR sequences appeared only once, unlike memory subsets. Clonotypes are single alpha or beta chains, not paired receptors. Especially in CD8 cells, naive repertoires contained a few larger clonotypes, possibly CD45RA-re-expressing memory cells.

Two oligonucleotides, mixed equimolar, formed the beta constant-region primer covering TRBC1 and TRBC2. Four rounds of PCR amplified the ligated cDNA using nested alpha and beta constant-region primers plus SP2. TCRdb redid the calling of the UMI-ligation and nested PCR reads with MiXCR, one entry per CDR3 protein. The sample records 98,000 or so distinct CDR3 sequences, approximately 10% being singletons. CMV status came from CD4+ T cell IFNgamma after overnight CMV lysate stimulation of fresh PBMCs. Cells stained for CD3, CD4, CD8, CD45RA, CD27 and viability were sorted into four CD45RA/CD27 subsets.

The sample comprised naive CD4+ T cells from blood. This receptor was identified in a human donor in good health. This chain links TRBV7-9 with TRBJ1-1; 7 positions agree with TRBD1. CDR3 sequence (DNA): TGTGCCAGCAGCCCGAGGACAGGCCCGAACACTGAAGCTTTCTTT. It is translated as CASSPRTGPNTEAFF.